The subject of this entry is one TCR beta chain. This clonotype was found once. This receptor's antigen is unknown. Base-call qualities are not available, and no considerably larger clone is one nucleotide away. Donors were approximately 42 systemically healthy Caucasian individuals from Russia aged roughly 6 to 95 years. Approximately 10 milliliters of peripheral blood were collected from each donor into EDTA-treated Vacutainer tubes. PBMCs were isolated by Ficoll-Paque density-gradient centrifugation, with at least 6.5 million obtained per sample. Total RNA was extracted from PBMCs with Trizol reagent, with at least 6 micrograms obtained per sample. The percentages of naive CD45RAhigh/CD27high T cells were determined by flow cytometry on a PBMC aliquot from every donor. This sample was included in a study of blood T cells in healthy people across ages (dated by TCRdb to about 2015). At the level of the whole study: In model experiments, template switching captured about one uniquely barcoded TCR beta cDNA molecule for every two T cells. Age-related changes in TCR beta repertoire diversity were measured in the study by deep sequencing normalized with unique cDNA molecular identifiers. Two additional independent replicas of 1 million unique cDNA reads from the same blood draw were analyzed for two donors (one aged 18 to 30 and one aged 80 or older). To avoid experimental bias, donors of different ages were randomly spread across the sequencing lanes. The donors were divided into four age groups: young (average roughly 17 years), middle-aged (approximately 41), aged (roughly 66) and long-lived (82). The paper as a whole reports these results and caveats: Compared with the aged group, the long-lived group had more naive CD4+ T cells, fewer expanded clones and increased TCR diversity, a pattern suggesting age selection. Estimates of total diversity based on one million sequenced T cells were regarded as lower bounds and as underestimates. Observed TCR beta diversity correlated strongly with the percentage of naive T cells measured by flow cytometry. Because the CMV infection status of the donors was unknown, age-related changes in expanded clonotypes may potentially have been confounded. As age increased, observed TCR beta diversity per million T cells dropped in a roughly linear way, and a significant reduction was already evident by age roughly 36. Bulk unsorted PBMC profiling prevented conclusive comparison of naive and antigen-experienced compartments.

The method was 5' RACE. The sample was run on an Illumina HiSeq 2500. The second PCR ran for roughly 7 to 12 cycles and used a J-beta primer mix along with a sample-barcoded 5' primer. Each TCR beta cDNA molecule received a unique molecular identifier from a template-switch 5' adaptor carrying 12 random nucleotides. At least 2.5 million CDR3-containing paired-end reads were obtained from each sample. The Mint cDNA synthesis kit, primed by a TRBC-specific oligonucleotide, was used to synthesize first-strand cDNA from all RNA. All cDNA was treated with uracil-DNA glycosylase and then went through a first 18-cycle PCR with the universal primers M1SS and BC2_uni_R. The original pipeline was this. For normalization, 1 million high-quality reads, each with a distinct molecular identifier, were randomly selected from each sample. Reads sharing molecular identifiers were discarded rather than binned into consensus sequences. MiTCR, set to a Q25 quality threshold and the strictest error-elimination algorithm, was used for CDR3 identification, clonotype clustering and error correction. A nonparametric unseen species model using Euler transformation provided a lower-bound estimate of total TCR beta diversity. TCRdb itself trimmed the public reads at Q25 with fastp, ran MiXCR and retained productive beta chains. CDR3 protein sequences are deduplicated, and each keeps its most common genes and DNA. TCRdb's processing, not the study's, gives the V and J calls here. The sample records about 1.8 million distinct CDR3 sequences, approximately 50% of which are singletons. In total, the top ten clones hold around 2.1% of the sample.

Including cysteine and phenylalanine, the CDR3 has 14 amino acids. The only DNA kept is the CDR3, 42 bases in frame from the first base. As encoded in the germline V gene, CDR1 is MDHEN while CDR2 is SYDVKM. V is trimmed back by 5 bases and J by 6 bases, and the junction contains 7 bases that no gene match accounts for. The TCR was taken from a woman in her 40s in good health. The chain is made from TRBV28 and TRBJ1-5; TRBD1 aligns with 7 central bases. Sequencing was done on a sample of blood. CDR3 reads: CASSQGQFSQPQHF. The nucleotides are TGTGCCAGCAGTCAGGGACAGTTTAGTCAGCCCCAGCATTTT.